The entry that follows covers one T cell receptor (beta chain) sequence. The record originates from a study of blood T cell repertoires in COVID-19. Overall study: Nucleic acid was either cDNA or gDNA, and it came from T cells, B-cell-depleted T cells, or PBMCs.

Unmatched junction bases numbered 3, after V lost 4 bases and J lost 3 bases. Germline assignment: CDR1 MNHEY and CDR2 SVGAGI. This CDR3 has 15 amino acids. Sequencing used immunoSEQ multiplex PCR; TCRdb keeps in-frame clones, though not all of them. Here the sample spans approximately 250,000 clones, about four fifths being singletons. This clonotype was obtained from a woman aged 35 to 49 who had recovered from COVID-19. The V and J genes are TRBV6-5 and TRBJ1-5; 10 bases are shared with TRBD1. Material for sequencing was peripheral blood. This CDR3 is CASSLDRGPNQPQHF. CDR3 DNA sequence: TGTGCCAGCAGTTTAGACAGGGGGCCCAATCAGCCCCAGCATTTT.